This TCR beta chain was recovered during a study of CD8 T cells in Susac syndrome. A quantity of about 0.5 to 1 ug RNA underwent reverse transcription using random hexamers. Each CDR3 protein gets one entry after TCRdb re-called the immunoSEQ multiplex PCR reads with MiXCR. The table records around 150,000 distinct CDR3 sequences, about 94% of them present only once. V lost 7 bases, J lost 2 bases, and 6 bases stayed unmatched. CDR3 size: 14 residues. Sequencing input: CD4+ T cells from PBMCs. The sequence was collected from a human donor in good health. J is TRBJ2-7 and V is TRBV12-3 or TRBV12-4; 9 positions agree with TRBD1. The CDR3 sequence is CASMGGQGPYEQYF. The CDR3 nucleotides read TGTGCCAGCATGGGGGGACAGGGCCCCTACGAGCAGTACTTC.